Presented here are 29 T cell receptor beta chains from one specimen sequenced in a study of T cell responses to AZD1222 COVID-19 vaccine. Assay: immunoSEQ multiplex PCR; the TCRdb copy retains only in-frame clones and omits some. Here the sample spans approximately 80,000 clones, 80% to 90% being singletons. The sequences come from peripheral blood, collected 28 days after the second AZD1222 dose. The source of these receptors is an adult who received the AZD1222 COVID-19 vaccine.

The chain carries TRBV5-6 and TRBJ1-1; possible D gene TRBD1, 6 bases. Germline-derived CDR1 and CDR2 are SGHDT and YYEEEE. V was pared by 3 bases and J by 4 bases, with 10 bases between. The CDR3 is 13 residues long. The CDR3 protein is CASSSDRITEAFF. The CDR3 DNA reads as TGTGCCAGCAGCTCGGACAGAATCACTGAAGCTTTCTTT.

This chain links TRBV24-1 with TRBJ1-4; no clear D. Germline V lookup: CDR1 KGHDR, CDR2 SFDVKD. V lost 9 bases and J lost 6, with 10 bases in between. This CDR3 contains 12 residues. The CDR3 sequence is CATRGGDEKLFF. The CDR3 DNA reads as TGTGCCACCCGGGGAGGTGATGAAAAACTGTTTTTT.

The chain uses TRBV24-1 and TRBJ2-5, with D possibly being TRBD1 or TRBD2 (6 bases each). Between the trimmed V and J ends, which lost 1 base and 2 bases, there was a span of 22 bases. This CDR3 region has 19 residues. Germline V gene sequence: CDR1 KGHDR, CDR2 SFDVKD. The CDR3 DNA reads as TGTGCCACCAGTGATTTTGTGACTAGACAGGCAACCAGTCAAGAGACCCAGTACTTC. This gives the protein CATSDFVTRQATSQETQYF.

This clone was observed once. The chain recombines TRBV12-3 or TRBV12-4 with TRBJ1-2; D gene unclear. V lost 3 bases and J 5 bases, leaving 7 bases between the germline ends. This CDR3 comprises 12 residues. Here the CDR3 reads CASSLGVYGYTF. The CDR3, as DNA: TGTGCCAGCAGTTTGGGTGTTTATGGCTACACCTTC.

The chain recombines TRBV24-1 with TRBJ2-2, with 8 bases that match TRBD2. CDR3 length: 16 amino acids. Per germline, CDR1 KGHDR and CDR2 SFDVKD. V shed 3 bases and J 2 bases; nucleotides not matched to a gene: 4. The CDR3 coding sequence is TGTGCCACCAGTGATATGGGACTAGGTAACACCGGGGAGCTGTTTTTT. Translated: CATSDMGLGNTGELFF.

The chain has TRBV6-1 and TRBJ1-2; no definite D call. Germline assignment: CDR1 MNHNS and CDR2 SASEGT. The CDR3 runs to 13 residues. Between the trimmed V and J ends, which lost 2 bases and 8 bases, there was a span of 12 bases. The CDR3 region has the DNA TGTGCCAGCAGTGAACACGAGGGCGGGGGCTACACCTTC. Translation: CASSEHEGGGYTF.

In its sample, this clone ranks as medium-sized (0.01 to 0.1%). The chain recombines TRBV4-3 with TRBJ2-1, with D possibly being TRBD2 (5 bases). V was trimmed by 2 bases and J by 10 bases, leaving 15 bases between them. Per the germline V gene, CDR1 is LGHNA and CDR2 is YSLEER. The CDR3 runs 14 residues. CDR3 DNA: TGCGCCAGCAGCCAACTCCCGGGGATTCCCGAGCAGTTCTTC. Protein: CASSQLPGIPEQFF.

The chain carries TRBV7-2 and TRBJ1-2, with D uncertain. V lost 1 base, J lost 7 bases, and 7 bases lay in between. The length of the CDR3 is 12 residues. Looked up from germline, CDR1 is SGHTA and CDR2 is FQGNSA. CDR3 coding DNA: TGTGCCAGCAGCTTAGTCCTGGGTGGCTACACCTTC. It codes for CASSLVLGGYTF.

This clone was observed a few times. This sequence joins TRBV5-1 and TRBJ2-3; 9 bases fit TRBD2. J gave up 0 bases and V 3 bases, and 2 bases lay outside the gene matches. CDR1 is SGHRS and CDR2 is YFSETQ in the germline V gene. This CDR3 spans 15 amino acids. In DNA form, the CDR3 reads TGCGCCAGCAGCTCAGGACTAGCGAGCACAGATACGCAGTATTTT. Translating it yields CASSSGLASTDTQYF.

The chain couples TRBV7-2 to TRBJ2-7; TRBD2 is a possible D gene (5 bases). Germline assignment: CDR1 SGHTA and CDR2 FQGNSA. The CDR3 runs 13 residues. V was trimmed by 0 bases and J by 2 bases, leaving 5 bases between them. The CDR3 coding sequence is TGTGCCAGCAGCTTAGCGAGGGCCTACGAGCAGTACTTC. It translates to CASSLARAYEQYF.

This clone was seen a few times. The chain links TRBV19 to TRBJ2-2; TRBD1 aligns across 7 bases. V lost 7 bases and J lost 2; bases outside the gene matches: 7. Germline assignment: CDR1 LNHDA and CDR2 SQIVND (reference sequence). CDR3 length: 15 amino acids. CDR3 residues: CASKGALTNTGELFF. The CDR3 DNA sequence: TGTGCCAGTAAGGGGGCCTTAACAAACACCGGGGAGCTGTTTTTT.

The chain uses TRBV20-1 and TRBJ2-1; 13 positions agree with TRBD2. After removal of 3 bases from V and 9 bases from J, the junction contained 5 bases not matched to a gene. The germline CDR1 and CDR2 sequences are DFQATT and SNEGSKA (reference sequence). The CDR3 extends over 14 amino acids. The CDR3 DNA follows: TGCAGTGCTAGTGGACTAGCGGGAGTAGGTGAGCAGTTCTTC. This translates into CSASGLAGVGEQFF.

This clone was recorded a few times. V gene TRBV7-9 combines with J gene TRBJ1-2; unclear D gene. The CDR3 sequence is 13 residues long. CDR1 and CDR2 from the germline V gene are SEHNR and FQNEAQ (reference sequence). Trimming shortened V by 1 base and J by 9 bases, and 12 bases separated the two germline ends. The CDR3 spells CASSLEAASSYTF. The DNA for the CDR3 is TGTGCCAGCAGCTTAGAGGCAGCGTCAAGCTACACCTTC.

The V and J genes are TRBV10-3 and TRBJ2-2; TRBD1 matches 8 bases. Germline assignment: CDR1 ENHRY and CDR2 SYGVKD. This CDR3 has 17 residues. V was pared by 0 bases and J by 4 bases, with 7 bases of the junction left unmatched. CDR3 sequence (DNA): TGTGCCATCAGTGAGTCCAGGGGGCGCGTGACCACCGGGGAGCTGTTTTTT. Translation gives CAISESRGRVTTGELFF.

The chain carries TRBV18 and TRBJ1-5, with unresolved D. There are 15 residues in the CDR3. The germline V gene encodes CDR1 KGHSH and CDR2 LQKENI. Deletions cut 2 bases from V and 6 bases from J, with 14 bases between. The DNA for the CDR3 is TGTGCCAGCTCACCAGATGAGGGTGCGGGTCAGCCCCAGCATTTT. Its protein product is CASSPDEGAGQPQHF.

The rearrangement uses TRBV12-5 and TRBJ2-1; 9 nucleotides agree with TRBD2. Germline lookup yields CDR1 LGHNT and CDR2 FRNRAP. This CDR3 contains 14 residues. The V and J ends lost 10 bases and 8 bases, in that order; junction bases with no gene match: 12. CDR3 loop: CAKPGTSSLHEQFF. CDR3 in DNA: TGTGCTAAACCCGGGACTAGCTCTCTTCATGAGCAGTTCTTC.

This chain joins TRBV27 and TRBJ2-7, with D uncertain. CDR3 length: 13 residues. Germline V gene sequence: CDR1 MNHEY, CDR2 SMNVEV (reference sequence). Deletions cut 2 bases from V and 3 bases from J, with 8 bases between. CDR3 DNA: TGTGCCAGCAGTTTACAATACCGCTACGAGCAGTACTTC. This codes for CASSLQYRYEQYF.

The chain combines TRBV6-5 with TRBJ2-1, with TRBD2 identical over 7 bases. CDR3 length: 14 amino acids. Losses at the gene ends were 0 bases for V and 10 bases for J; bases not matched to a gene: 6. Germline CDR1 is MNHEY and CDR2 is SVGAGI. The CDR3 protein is CASSYSGTTSEQFF. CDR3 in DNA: TGTGCCAGCAGTTACTCGGGGACTACCAGCGAGCAGTTCTTC.

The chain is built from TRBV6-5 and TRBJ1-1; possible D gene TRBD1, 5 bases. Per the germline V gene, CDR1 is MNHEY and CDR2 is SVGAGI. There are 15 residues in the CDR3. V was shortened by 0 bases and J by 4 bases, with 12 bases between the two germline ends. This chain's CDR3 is CASSYSNTGRTEAFF. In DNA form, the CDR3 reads TGTGCCAGCAGTTACTCGAATACGGGGCGCACTGAAGCTTTCTTT.

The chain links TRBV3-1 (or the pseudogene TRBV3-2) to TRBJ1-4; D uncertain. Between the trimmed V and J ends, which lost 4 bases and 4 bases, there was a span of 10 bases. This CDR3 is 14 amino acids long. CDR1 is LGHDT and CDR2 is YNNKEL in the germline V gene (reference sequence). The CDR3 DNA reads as TGTGCCAGCAGCCTTCGAGGACTTAATGAAAAACTGTTTTTT. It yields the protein CASSLRGLNEKLFF.

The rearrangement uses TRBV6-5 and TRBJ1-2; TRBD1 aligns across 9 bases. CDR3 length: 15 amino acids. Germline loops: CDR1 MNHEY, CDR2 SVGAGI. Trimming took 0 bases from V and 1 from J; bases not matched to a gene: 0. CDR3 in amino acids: CASSYSTGGNYGYTF. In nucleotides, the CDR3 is TGTGCCAGCAGTTACTCGACAGGGGGTAACTATGGCTACACCTTC.

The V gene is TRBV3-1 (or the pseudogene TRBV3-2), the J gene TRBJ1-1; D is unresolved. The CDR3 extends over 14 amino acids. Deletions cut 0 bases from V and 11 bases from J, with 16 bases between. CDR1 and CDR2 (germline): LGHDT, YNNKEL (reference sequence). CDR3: CASSQDPQVGEAFF. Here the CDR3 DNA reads TGTGCCAGCAGCCAAGATCCGCAGGTGGGCGAGGCTTTCTTT.

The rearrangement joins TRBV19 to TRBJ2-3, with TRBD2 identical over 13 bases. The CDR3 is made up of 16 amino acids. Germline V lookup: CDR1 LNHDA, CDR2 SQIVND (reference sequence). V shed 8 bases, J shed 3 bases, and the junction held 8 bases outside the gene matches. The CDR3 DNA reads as TGTGCCAGTCGGACTAGCGGGAGTCGGAGTACAGATACGCAGTATTTT. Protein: CASRTSGSRSTDTQYF.

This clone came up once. The CDR3: CASSSRQPSFYEQYF. As DNA, the CDR3 is TGTGCCAGCAGCTCAAGACAGCCATCATTCTACGAGCAGTACTTC. The chain joins TRBV28 to TRBJ2-7; D might be TRBD1 (5 bases). This CDR3 comprises 15 residues. CDR1 and CDR2 (germline): MDHEN, SYDVKM. Trimming took off 6 bases at V and 3 bases at J, with 18 bases between the two ends.

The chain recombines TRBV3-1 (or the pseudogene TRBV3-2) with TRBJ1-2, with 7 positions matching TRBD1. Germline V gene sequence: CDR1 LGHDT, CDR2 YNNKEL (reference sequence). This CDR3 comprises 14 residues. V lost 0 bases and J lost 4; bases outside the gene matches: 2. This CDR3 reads CASSQDNRGYGYTF. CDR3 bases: TGTGCCAGCAGCCAAGATAACAGGGGCTATGGCTACACCTTC.

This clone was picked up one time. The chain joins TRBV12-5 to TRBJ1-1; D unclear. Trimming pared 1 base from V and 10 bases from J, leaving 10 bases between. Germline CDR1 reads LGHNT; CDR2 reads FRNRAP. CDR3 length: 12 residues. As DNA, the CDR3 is TGTGCTAGTGGTTTGGAGCCCCCGCGAGCTTTCTTT. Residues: CASGLEPPRAFF.

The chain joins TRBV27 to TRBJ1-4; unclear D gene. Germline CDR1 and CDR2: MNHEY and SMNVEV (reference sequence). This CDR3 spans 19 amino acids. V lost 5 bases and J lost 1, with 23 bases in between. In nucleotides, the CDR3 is TGTGCCAGCAGTCCAGACCCCGGGATCCCACAGATAACTAATGAAAAACTGTTTTTT. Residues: CASSPDPGIPQITNEKLFF.

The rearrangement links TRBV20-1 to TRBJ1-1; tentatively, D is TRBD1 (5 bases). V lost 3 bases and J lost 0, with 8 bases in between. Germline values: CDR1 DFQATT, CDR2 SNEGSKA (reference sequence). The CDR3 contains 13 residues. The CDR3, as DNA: TGCAGTGCTAGTAGCAGGGTGAACACTGAAGCTTTCTTT. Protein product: CSASSRVNTEAFF.

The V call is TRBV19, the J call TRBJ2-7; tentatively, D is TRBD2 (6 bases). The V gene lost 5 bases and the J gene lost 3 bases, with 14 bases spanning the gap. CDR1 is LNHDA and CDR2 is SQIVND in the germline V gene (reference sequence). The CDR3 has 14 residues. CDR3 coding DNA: TGTGCCAGTAGTGATACTAGCTCGGGCTACGAGCAGTACTTC. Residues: CASSDTSSGYEQYF.